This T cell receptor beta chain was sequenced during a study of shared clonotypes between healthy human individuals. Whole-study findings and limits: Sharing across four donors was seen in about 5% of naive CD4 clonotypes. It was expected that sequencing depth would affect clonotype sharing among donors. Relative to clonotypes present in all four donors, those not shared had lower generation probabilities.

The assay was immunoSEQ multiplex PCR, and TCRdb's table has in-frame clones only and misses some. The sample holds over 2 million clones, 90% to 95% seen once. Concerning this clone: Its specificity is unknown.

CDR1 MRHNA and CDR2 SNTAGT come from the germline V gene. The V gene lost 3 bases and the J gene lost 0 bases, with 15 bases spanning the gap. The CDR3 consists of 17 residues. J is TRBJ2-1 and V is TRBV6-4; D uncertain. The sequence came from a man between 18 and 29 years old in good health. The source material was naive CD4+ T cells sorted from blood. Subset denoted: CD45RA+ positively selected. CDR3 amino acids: CASSETPLFSSYNEQFF. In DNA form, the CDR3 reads TGTGCCAGCAGTGAAACCCCCCTTTTTAGCTCCTACAATGAGCAGTTCTTC.